A selection of T cell receptor beta chains follows, all from one sample in a study of blood T cells in healthy people across ages. Each CDR3 protein gets one entry after TCRdb re-called the 5' RACE reads with MiXCR. The sample has around 710,000 distinct CDR3 sequences; 35% to 45% are singletons. The sequenced sample was blood. The receptors originated from a woman in her fifties or sixties in good health. The CDR3 runs from the conserved cysteine through the conserved F or W. D genes are given only for firm matches. Size is stated for part of the rows, as once, few or many counts, or as a class when the clone is expanded.

j_call clone_size v_call d_call cdr3_nt cdr3_aa
TRBJ2-5 many TRBV5-1 TRBD1 TGCGCCAGCAGCTTGGGGACAGGGGGAGAGACCCAGTACTTC CASSLGTGGETQYF
TRBJ2-5 - TRBV7-3 TRBD1 TGTGCCAGCAGCCTCCAAACGGGACAGGGGGCTGAGCAGTACTTC CASSLQTGQGAEQYF
TRBJ2-5 - TRBV5-1 - TGCGCCAGCAGCTTCCTCGGCAACCGGGGGGAGACCCAGTACTTC CASSFLGNRGETQYF
TRBJ1-4 - TRBV7-9 TRBD1 TGTGCCAGCAGGGATCCGGGGACAGCTGGTGAAAAACTGTTTTTT CASRDPGTAGEKLFF
TRBJ2-7 many TRBV6-5 - TGTGCCAGCAGTTACGGGGACTCTACCTACGAGCAGTACTTC CASSYGDSTYEQYF
TRBJ1-1 few TRBV10-3 - TGTGCCATCGGGGCCCTGAACACTGAAGCTTTCTTT CAIGALNTEAFF
TRBJ1-2 - TRBV12-3/TRBV12-4 - TGTGCCAGCACCCCTTCCCCAGAGAACTATGGCTACACCTTC CASTPSPENYGYTF
TRBJ2-5 - TRBV18 - TGTGCCAGCTCACCGTATACAGAGAGGCAGGAGACCCAGTACTTC CASSPYTERQETQYF
TRBJ2-3 few TRBV20-1 TRBD1 TGCAGTGCTAGGGGAGCGACAGGGAGCACAGATACGCAGTATTTT CSARGATGSTDTQYF
TRBJ2-5 - TRBV6-5 TRBD2 TGTGCCAGCAGTTCCGTGTCGGGTGGGAGGGGGACCCAGTACTTC CASSSVSGGRGTQYF
TRBJ2-5 few TRBV5-1 - TGCGCCAGCAGCACGAGGGGGGCGAGGGGTGAAGAGACCCAGTACTTC CASSTRGARGEETQYF
TRBJ2-1 - TRBV12-3/TRBV12-4 TRBD2 TGTGCCGGCAGTCGGGGACTAGCGGGGGCCAGCTCCTACAATGAGCAGTTCTTC CAGSRGLAGASSYNEQFF
TRBJ1-4 few TRBV7-9 - TGTGCCAGCAGCTTAGCCGTTTCCCCCCAAACGGAAAAACTGTTTTTT CASSLAVSPQTEKLFF
TRBJ2-7 - TRBV6-5 - TGTGCCAGCGTCTCCTTAGCGCAACACTACGAGCAGTACTTC CASVSLAQHYEQYF
TRBJ2-1 - TRBV7-3 TRBD2 TGTGCCAGCAGCTTTATTTGGACTAGGTTTGACAATGAGCAGTTCTTC CASSFIWTRFDNEQFF
TRBJ1-5 - TRBV7-9 - TGTGCCAGCAGCCTGGACAGTCAGCCCCAGCATTTT CASSLDSQPQHF
TRBJ2-3 - TRBV25-1 TRBD2 TGTGCCAGCAGTGATAGCGGGGCCCCAGATACGCAGTATTTT CASSDSGAPDTQYF
TRBJ2-1 - TRBV5-1 TRBD2 TGCGCCAGCAGCTCCCGGACTAGTGGAGGCGAGCAGTTCTTC CASSSRTSGGEQFF